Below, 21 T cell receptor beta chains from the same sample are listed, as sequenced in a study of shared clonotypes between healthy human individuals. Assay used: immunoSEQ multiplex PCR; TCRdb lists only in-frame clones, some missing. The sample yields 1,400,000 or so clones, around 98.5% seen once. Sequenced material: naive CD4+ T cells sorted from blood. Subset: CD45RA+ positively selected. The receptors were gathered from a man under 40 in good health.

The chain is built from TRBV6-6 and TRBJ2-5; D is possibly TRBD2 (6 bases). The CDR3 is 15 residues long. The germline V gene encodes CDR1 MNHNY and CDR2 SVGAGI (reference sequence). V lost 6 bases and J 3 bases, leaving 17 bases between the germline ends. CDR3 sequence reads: CASRSPGTGEETQYF. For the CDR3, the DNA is TGTGCCAGCAGATCGCCAGGGACGGGAGAAGAGACCCAGTACTTC.

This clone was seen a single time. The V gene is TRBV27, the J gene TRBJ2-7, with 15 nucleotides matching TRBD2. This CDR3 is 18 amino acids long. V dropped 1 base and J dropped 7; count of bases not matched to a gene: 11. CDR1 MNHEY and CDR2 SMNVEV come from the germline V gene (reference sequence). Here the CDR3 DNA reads TGTGCCAGCAGTTTATGGGCCCCGGGACTAGCGGGAGGTTGGGAGCAGTACTTC. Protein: CASSLWAPGLAGGWEQYF.

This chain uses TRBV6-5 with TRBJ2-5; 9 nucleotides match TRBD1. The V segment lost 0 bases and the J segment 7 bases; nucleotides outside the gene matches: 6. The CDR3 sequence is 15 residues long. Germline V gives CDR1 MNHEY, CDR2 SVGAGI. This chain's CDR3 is CASSYSLTGGWTQYF. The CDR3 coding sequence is TGTGCCAGCAGTTACTCGTTGACAGGGGGGTGGACCCAGTACTTC.

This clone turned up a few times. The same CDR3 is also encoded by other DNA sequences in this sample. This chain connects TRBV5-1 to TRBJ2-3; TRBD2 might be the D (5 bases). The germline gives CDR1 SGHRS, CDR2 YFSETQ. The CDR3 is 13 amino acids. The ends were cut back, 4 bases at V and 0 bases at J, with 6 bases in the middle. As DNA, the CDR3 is TGCGCCAGCAGCCGGGGTAGCACAGATACGCAGTATTTT. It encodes CASSRGSTDTQYF.

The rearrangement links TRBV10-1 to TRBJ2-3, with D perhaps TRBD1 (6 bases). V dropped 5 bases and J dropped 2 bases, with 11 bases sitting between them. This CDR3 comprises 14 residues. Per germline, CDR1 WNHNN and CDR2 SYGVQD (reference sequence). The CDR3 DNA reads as TGCGCCAGCAGTTCTCAGGGGATCACAGATACGCAGTATTTT. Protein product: CASSSQGITDTQYF.

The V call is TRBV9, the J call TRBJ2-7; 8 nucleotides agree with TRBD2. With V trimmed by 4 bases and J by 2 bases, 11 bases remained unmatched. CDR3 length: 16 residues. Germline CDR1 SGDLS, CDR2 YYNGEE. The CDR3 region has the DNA TGTGCCAGCAGCTCCCGAGCTAGCGGGTGGGCCTACGAGCAGTACTTC. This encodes CASSSRASGWAYEQYF.

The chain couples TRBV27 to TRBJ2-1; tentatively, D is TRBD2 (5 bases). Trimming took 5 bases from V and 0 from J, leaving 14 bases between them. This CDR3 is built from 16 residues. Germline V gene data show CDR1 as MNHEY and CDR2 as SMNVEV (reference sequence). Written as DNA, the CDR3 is TGTGCCAGCAGTATCCCGACTGGGAGCTCCTACAATGAGCAGTTCTTC. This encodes CASSIPTGSSYNEQFF.

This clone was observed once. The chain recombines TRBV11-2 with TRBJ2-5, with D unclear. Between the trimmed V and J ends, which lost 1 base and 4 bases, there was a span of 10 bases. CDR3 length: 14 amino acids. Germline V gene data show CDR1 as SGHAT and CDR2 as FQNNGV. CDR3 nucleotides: TGTGCCAGCAGCTTAGCACTGACTGGAGAGACCCAGTACTTC. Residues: CASSLALTGETQYF. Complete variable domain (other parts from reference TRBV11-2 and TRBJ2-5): EAGVAQSPRYKIIEKRQSVAFWCNPISGHATLYWYQQILGQGPKLLIQFQNNGVVDDSQLPKDRFSAERLKGVDSTLKIQPAKLEDSAVYLCASSLALTGETQYFGPGTRLLVL.

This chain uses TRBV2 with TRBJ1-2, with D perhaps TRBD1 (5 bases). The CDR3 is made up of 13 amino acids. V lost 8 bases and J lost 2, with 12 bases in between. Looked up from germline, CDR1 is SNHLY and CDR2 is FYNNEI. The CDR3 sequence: CASFRDSNYGYTF. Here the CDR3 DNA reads TGTGCCAGCTTCAGGGATTCCAACTATGGCTACACCTTC. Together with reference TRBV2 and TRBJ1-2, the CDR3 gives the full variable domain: EPEVTQTPSHQVTQMGQEVILRCVPISNHLYFYWYRQILGQKVEFLVSFYNNEISEKSEIFDDQFSVERPDGSNFTLKIRSTKLEDSAMYFCASFRDSNYGYTFGSGTRLTVV.

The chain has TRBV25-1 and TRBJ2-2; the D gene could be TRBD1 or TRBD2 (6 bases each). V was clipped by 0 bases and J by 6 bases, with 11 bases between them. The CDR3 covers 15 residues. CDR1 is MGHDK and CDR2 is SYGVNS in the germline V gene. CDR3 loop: CASSEYGGRAGELFF. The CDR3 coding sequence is TGTGCCAGCAGTGAATATGGGGGGCGCGCCGGGGAGCTGTTTTTT.

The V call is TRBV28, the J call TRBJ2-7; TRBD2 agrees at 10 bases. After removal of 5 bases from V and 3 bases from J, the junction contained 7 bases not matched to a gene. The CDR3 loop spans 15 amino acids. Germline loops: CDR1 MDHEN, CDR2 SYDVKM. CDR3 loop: CASSTPASGSYEQYF. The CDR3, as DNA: TGTGCCAGCAGTACCCCAGCTAGCGGGAGCTACGAGCAGTACTTC.

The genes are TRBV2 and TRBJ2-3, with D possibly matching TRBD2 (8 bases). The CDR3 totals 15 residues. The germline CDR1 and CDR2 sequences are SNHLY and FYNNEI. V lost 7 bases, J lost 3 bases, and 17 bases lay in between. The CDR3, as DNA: TGTGCCAGCATGAGGGGGCTAGCGGGTACAGATACGCAGTATTTT. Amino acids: CASMRGLAGTDTQYF.

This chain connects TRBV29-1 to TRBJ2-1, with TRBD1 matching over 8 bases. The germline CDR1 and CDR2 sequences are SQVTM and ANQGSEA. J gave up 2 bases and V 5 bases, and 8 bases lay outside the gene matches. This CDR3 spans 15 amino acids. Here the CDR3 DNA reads TGCAGCGTTATTGACAGGGGCATGCCCTACAATGAGCAGTTCTTC. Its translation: CSVIDRGMPYNEQFF.

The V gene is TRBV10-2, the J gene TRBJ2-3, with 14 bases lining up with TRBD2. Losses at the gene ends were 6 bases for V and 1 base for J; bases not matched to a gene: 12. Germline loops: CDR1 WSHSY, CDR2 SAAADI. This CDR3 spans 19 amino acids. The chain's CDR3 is CASRPRRTSGRKGTDTQYF. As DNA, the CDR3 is TGCGCCAGCAGGCCCCGTAGGACTAGCGGGAGGAAGGGCACAGATACGCAGTATTTT.

CDR3 bases: TGCGCCAGCAGCCAAGATACGTCCTTACAGGGTGGTGCTACCCACGAGCAGTACTTC. This sequence encodes CASSQDTSLQGGATHEQYF. The chain combines TRBV4-3 with TRBJ2-7; a weak D match, TRBD1 (6 bases). Germline V lookup: CDR1 LGHNA, CDR2 YSLEER. This CDR3 has 19 amino acids. V lost 0 bases and J lost 5, with 26 bases in between.

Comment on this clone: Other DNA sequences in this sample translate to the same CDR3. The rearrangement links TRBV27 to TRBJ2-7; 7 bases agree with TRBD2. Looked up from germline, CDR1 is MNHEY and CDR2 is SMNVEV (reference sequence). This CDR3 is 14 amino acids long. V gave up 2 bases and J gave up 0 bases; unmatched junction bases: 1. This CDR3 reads CASSLRTSSYEQYF. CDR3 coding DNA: TGTGCCAGCAGTTTACGGACTAGCTCCTACGAGCAGTACTTC.

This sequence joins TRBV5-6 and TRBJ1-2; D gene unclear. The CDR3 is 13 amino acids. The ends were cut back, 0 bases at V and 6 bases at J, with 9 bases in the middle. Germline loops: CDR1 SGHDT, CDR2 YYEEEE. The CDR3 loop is CASSLGPRDGYTF. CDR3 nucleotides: TGTGCCAGCAGCTTGGGACCCCGGGATGGCTACACCTTC.

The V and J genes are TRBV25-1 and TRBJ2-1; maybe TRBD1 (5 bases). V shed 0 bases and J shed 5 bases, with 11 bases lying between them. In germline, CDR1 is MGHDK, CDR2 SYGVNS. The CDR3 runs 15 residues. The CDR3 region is CASSEYKQGDNEQFF. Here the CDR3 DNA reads TGTGCCAGCAGTGAATATAAGCAGGGTGACAATGAGCAGTTCTTC.

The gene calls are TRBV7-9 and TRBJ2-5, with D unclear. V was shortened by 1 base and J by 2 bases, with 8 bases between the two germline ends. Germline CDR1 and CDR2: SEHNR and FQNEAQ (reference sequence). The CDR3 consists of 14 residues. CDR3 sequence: CASSLDLPQETQYF. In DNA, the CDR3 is TGTGCCAGCAGCTTAGATCTACCGCAAGAGACCCAGTACTTC.

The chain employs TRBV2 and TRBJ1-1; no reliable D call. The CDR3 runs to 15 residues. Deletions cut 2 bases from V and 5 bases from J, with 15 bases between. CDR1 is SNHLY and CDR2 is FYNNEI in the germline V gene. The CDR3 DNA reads TGTGCCAGCAGTGAATCAAGCACCCTCGGGACTGAAGCTTTCTTT. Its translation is CASSESSTLGTEAFF.

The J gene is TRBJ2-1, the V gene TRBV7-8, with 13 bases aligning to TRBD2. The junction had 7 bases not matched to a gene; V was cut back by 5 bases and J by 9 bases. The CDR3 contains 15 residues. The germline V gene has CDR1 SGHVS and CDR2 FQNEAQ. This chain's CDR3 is CASSRGLAGIGEQFF. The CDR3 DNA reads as TGTGCCAGCAGCAGGGGACTAGCGGGAATCGGTGAGCAGTTCTTC.